This T cell receptor (beta chain) appears in the sequencing data of a study of regulatory T cells in long-lasting Graves disease. This clonotype has more than one count but fewer than ten. The CDR3 has 12 residues. V gave up 6 bases and J gave up 8 bases, with 11 bases separating them. Documented time point: persistent/refractory GD, antithyroid drugs over 5 years with positive TRAb. Scientists built the TCR library using RNA that was extracted from PBMCs. Sequencing libraries for TCR beta were prepared with iRepertoire HTBI primers and Arm-PCR of CDR3 regions. Per the authors' pipeline: Roughly 65 TRBV and roughly 15 TRBJ segments were identified across samples. TCRdb ran MiXCR on the multiplex PCR reads and lists one entry per CDR3 protein. The V and J calls here are based on TCRdb, not the publication. The sample yields roughly 490,000 distinct CDR3 sequences, roughly 23% seen once.

The sequence was obtained from a female donor with Graves disease. The V gene is TRBV12-3 or TRBV12-4, the J gene TRBJ1-5, with a possible D match to TRBD1 (6 bases). The source material was peripheral blood mononuclear cells (PBMCs), sampled when the disease was refractory, from a patient treated with antithyroid drugs. CDR3 in DNA: TGTGCCAGCAGACAACAGGGCGAGCCCCAGCATTTT. Its protein is CASRQQGEPQHF.